A single sample gave rise to the 32 T cell receptor beta chains below, sequenced in a study of blood T cell repertoires in COVID-19. Assay: immunoSEQ multiplex PCR; the TCRdb copy retains only in-frame clones and omits some. The sample has 88,000 or so clones, approximately 85% seen once. Input material: peripheral blood. The receptors come from a man aged 55 to 69 with acute or convalescent COVID-19.

This chain uses TRBV18 with TRBJ1-1; 11 nucleotides match TRBD1. The CDR3 consists of 17 residues. Per the germline V gene, CDR1 is KGHSH and CDR2 is LQKENI. With 5 bases clipped from V and 4 bases from J, the junction kept 12 bases outside the gene matches. CDR3 sequence: CASSSQDRGQLSTEAFF. The CDR3 DNA sequence: TGTGCCAGCTCATCTCAGGACAGGGGGCAATTGAGCACTGAAGCTTTCTTT.

J is TRBJ1-2 and V is TRBV2, with D possibly being TRBD1 (6 bases). Germline values: CDR1 SNHLY, CDR2 FYNNEI. The CDR3 consists of 15 residues. The germline V and J ends were trimmed by 6 bases and 6 bases, with 20 bases remaining between them. This CDR3 is CASSRSGGAMDGYTF. The CDR3 DNA sequence: TGTGCCAGCAGCCGAAGCGGGGGGGCGATGGATGGCTACACCTTC.

This clone appeared a few times. V gene TRBV11-3 combines with J gene TRBJ1-2; 7 positions match TRBD1. CDR1 is SGHNT, CDR2 YENEEA, per germline. This CDR3 spans 14 amino acids. J lost 5 bases, V lost 5 bases, and 8 bases had no gene match. As DNA, the CDR3 is TGTGCCAGCAGCACCCGGACAGGAAAATATGGCTACACCTTC. Translated, it gives CASSTRTGKYGYTF. Variable domain in full (rest from reference TRBV11-3 and TRBJ1-2): EAGVVQSPRYKIIEKKQPVAFWCNPISGHNTLYWYLQNLGQGPELLIRYENEEAVDDSQLPKDRFSAERLKGVDSTLKIQPAELGDSAVYLCASSTRTGKYGYTFGSGTRLTVV.

V gene TRBV9 combines with J gene TRBJ2-5; maybe TRBD1 (7 bases). The CDR3 contains 16 residues. V lost 4 bases and J 5 bases, leaving 21 bases between the germline ends. The germline V gene encodes CDR1 SGDLS and CDR2 YYNGEE. CDR3 amino acids: CASSPGMGRGVETQYF. In nucleotides, the CDR3 is TGTGCCAGCAGCCCCGGTATGGGCAGGGGGGTTGAGACCCAGTACTTC. Full variable domain (remainder filled in from reference TRBV9 and TRBJ2-5): DSGVTQTPKHLITATGQRVTLRCSPRSGDLSVYWYQQSLDQGLQFLIQYYNGEERAKGNILERFSAQQFPDLHSELNLSSLELGDSALYFCASSPGMGRGVETQYFGPGTRLLVL.

The J gene is TRBJ1-2, the V gene TRBV19, with 9 bases fitting TRBD1. Germline V gene lookup returns CDR1 LNHDA and CDR2 SQIVND (reference sequence). CDR3 size: 18 residues. Trimming removed 1 base from V and 1 base from J; junction bases left unmatched: 10. CDR3 in DNA: TGTGCCAGTAGTATAGGGCCAGGGACAGGGAGAGGTAACTATGGCTACACCTTC. Translation gives CASSIGPGTGRGNYGYTF. Supplemented by reference TRBV19 and TRBJ1-2, the full variable domain reads DGGITQSPKYLFRKEGQNVTLSCEQNLNHDAMYWYRQDPGQGLRLIYYSQIVNDFQKGDIAEGYSVSREKKESFPLTVTSAQKNPTAFYLCASSIGPGTGRGNYGYTFGSGTRLTVV.

The chain employs TRBV10-2 and TRBJ2-7, with D uncertain. Trimming removed 4 bases from V and 0 bases from J, with 7 bases in between. Germline CDR1 and CDR2: WSHSY and SAAADI. This CDR3 is built from 13 residues. CDR3 coding DNA: TGCGCCAGCAGTGGACACAGCTCCTACGAGCAGTACTTC. Protein: CASSGHSSYEQYF.

V usage is TRBV12-5 and J usage is TRBJ2-3; no clear D. The CDR3 totals 12 residues. V shed 5 bases and J shed 2 bases, with 5 bases lying between them. Looked up from germline, CDR1 is LGHNT and CDR2 is FRNRAP. CDR3 DNA sequence: TGTGCTAGTGGTCACATCACAGATACGCAGTATTTT. Translating gives CASGHITDTQYF.

This clone was observed a handful of times. V usage is TRBV7-3 and J usage is TRBJ2-2; 11 positions agree with TRBD2. In germline, CDR1 is SGHTA, CDR2 FQGTGA. The CDR3 is made up of 15 amino acids. J was trimmed by 6 bases and V by 5 bases; bases with no gene match: 5. The CDR3 is CASSPGTSGPGELFF. DNA for the CDR3: TGTGCCAGCAGCCCCGGGACTAGCGGACCCGGGGAGCTGTTTTTT.

This clone was counted a few times. The CDR3 loop is CASSQDPVSLSNQPQHF. CDR3 nucleotide sequence: TGCGCCAGCAGCCAAGATCCCGTATCCCTAAGCAATCAGCCCCAGCATTTT. V gene TRBV4-3 combines with J gene TRBJ1-5, with D hard to call. The germline CDR1 and CDR2 sequences are LGHNA and YSLEER. V shed 0 bases and J shed 1 base, with 13 bases lying between them. The length of the CDR3 is 17 residues.

The chain recombines TRBV7-9 with TRBJ2-7, with D perhaps TRBD1 (5 bases). Germline V lookup: CDR1 SEHNR, CDR2 FQNEAQ (reference sequence). Trimming pared 5 bases from V and 7 bases from J, leaving 21 bases between. The CDR3 sequence is 15 residues long. CDR3 in DNA: TGTGCCAGCAGCCCAACGCGGCAGGGAAGGTGGGAGCAGTACTTC. This codes for CASSPTRQGRWEQYF.

This clone occurred once. The gene calls are TRBV11-2 and TRBJ1-4; D ambiguous. The CDR3 is 16 amino acids. Trimming stripped 0 bases from V and 8 bases from J, with 16 bases between. The V gene's germline CDR1 is SGHAT and CDR2 FQNNGV. Here the CDR3 reads CASSLDISVPHEKLFF. As DNA, the CDR3 is TGTGCCAGCAGCTTAGATATCTCGGTACCTCACGAAAAACTGTTTTTT.

V and J are TRBV29-1 and TRBJ1-1; possible D gene TRBD1, 6 bases. CDR1 is SQVTM and CDR2 is ANQGSEA in the germline V gene. The CDR3 has 13 amino acids. V gave up 2 bases and J gave up 2 bases, with 9 bases separating them. The CDR3 sequence: CSVESQGNTEAFF. CDR3 sequence (DNA): TGCAGCGTTGAATCACAGGGCAACACTGAAGCTTTCTTT.

Only a few counts were recorded for this clone. The CDR3 DNA is TGCGCCAGCAGCGCTCGGACTAGCGGAACCTACGAGCAGTACTTC. It translates to CASSARTSGTYEQYF. The chain uses TRBV5-1 and TRBJ2-7; 10 positions agree with TRBD2. The V and J ends lost 4 bases and 2 bases, in that order; junction bases with no gene match: 6. CDR1 SGHRS and CDR2 YFSETQ come from the germline V gene. CDR3 size: 15 residues.

The rearrangement uses TRBV30 and TRBJ1-5; maybe TRBD1 (5 bases). Trimming took off 0 bases at V and 2 bases at J, with 8 bases between the two ends. This CDR3 has 14 residues. CDR1 and CDR2 (germline): GTSNPN, SVGIG (reference sequence). This chain's CDR3 is CAWSVGEGNQPQHF. In DNA form, the CDR3 reads TGTGCCTGGAGTGTAGGGGAAGGCAATCAGCCCCAGCATTTT.

V and J are TRBV5-1 and TRBJ2-3, with D unclear. CDR1 SGHRS and CDR2 YFSETQ come from the germline V gene. The CDR3 covers 17 residues. Trimming pared 0 bases from V and 4 bases from J, leaving 18 bases between. The CDR3 sequence: CASSLVRPRVRADTQYF. CDR3 nucleotides: TGCGCCAGCAGCTTGGTCCGACCACGGGTTCGGGCAGATACGCAGTATTTT.

V usage is TRBV6-2 or TRBV6-3 and J usage is TRBJ2-7, with D possibly matching TRBD2 (6 bases). V lost 6 bases and J lost 0, with 18 bases in between. The CDR3 totals 16 residues. Per the germline V gene, CDR1 is MNHEY and CDR2 is SVGEGT. CDR3 sequence reads: CASSFPSSGLSYEQYF. CDR3 coding DNA: TGTGCCAGCAGCTTTCCCTCCAGCGGGCTCTCCTACGAGCAGTACTTC.

The chain has TRBV18 and TRBJ2-1, with TRBD2 identical over 7 bases. The CDR3 is 15 amino acids. Germline CDR1 and CDR2: KGHSH and LQKENI. Germline trimming cut 0 bases from V and 4 bases from J; bases unmatched to any gene: 3. The CDR3 DNA reads TGTGCCAGCTCACCACCGGGGGGGTTATACAATGAGCAGTTCTTC. Its translation is CASSPPGGLYNEQFF.

The chain carries TRBV19 and TRBJ1-5; D remains ambiguous. Germline V gives CDR1 LNHDA, CDR2 SQIVND (reference sequence). This CDR3 region has 15 residues. Trimming removed 2 bases from V and 9 bases from J, with 17 bases in between. The CDR3 DNA reads as TGTGCCAGTAGTATAATGGCTGATCAATCATGGCCCCAGCATTTT. This encodes CASSIMADQSWPQHF.

The chain uses TRBV6-5 and TRBJ1-1, with D hard to call. CDR1 and CDR2 (germline): MNHEY, SVGAGI. The CDR3 loop spans 14 amino acids. With 7 bases removed from V and 1 base from J, the gap between germline ends came to 13 bases. The CDR3 region is CASNIGLTNTEAFF. For the CDR3, the DNA is TGTGCCAGCAACATCGGACTGACGAACACTGAAGCTTTCTTT.

The chain links TRBV9 to TRBJ2-1; tentative D call: TRBD1 (5 bases). Trimming removed 3 bases from V and 0 bases from J, with 13 bases in between. Germline V gene data show CDR1 as SGDLS and CDR2 as YYNGEE. The CDR3 consists of 16 residues. The CDR3 is CASSGLQVSSYNEQFF. The CDR3 DNA reads as TGTGCCAGCAGCGGGTTACAGGTGAGCTCCTACAATGAGCAGTTCTTC.

The CDR3 bases are TGTGCCAGCAGCCGGCGACAGGGGCGTGAGCAGTACTTC. Encoded protein: CASSRRQGREQYF. This chain links TRBV7-3 with TRBJ2-7, with 8 bases matching TRBD1. V shed 5 bases and J 7 bases; nucleotides not matched to a gene: 7. CDR3 length: 13 amino acids. Germline assignment: CDR1 SGHTA and CDR2 FQGTGA. Drawing the rest from reference TRBV7-3 and TRBJ2-7, the complete variable domain is GAGVSQTPSNKVTEKGKYVELRCDPISGHTALYWYRQSLGQGPEFLIYFQGTGAADDSGLPNDRFFAVRPEGSVSTLKIQRTERGDSAVYLCASSRRQGREQYFGPGTRLTVT.

V and J are TRBV7-2 and TRBJ2-7; possible D gene TRBD2, 5 bases. V shed 1 base and J shed 3 bases, with 13 bases lying between them. CDR3 length equals 15 residues. From germline, CDR1 is SGHTA and CDR2 FQGNSA. CDR3 in amino acids: CASSLESMRVYEQYF. The CDR3 DNA reads TGTGCCAGCAGCTTAGAATCAATGAGGGTCTACGAGCAGTACTTC.

This clone was counted only a few times. The V gene is TRBV29-1, the J gene TRBJ1-3, with TRBD1 matching 9 bases. CDR1 is SQVTM, CDR2 ANQGSEA, per germline. This CDR3 has 12 residues. V lost 7 bases to trimming and J lost 7 bases; unmatched junction nucleotides: 5. The CDR3 loop is CSARTGENTIYF. CDR3 bases: TGCAGCGCTAGGACAGGGGAGAACACCATATATTTT. Drawing the rest from reference TRBV29-1 and TRBJ1-3, the complete variable domain is SAVISQKPSRDICQRGTSLTIQCQVDSQVTMMFWYRQQPGQSLTLIATANQGSEATYESGFVIDKFPISRPNLTFSTLTVSNMSPEDSSIYLCSARTGENTIYFGEGSWLTVV.

The V gene is TRBV6-6, the J gene TRBJ2-3; weak D call: TRBD1 (7 bases). V was shortened by 6 bases and J by 4 bases, with 23 bases between the two germline ends. Germline V gene sequence: CDR1 MNHNY, CDR2 SVGAGI (reference sequence). The CDR3 loop spans 17 amino acids. This chain's CDR3 is CASSRGLSGTEADTQYF. The CDR3 nucleotides are TGTGCCAGCAGCCGAGGACTATCCGGGACAGAAGCAGATACGCAGTATTTT.

Only one count was recorded for this clone. For the CDR3, the DNA is TGTGCCAGTAGTATTGGGGCGGGGGGAAGCTCCTACGAGCAGTACTTC. It is translated as CASSIGAGGSSYEQYF. The chain joins TRBV19 to TRBJ2-7, with 8 bases aligning to TRBD2. Germline V CDR1 and CDR2: LNHDA, SQIVND (reference sequence). V trimming: 3 bases; J trimming: 0 bases; junction bases outside the gene matches: 7. CDR3 length equals 16 residues.

In nucleotides, the CDR3 is TGTGCCAGCACCCTGAGGGATGAGCAGTTCTTC. Its translation is CASTLRDEQFF. The chain couples TRBV12-3 or TRBV12-4 to TRBJ2-1; tentatively, D is TRBD2 (5 bases). The CDR3 extends over 11 amino acids. Trimming cost V 7 bases and J 8 bases, with 9 bases left between them.

DNA for the CDR3: TGTGCCAGCAGCACAAGACTAATCTCTTTCTACGAGCAGTACTTC. It yields the protein CASSTRLISFYEQYF. The chain uses TRBV6-5 and TRBJ2-7; maybe TRBD2 (5 bases). V gave up 6 bases and J gave up 3 bases, with 18 bases separating them. The CDR3 totals 15 residues. The V gene's germline CDR1 is MNHEY and CDR2 SVGAGI.

In this sample, this clone turned up once. This rearrangement joins TRBV7-3 to TRBJ2-5; D might be TRBD2 (6 bases). CDR1 and CDR2 (germline): SGHTA, FQGTGA. The CDR3 length is 15 residues. V dropped 5 bases and J dropped 0 bases, with 13 bases sitting between them. CDR3 protein: CASSLNGGHQETQYF. CDR3 nucleotide sequence: TGTGCCAGCAGCCTTAACGGGGGACACCAAGAGACCCAGTACTTC.

The chain carries TRBV5-5 and TRBJ1-5; D gene ambiguous. Trimming stripped 4 bases from V and 0 bases from J, with 14 bases between. The CDR3 covers 16 residues. Per the germline V gene, CDR1 is SGHKS and CDR2 is YYEKEE (reference sequence). As DNA, the CDR3 is TGTGCCAGCAGCCCAGACGGCGGTGGTAGCAATCAGCCCCAGCATTTT. Its protein product is CASSPDGGGSNQPQHF.

This rearrangement joins TRBV5-1 to TRBJ1-1; 8 nucleotides match TRBD1. Per the germline V gene, CDR1 is SGHRS and CDR2 is YFSETQ. The CDR3 is 18 amino acids. J lost 5 bases, V lost 2 bases, and 17 bases had no gene match. DNA of the CDR3: TGCGCCAGCAGCTTTCAAATGAGTGACAGGGGCGTTAGGACTGAAGCTTTCTTT. Translated: CASSFQMSDRGVRTEAFF. Looking up the rest from reference TRBV5-1 and TRBJ1-1 gives the full variable domain: KAGVTQTPRYLIKTRGQQVTLSCSPISGHRSVSWYQQTPGQGLQFLFEYFSETQRNKGNFPGRFSGRQFSNSRSEMNVSTLELGDSALYLCASSFQMSDRGVRTEAFFGQGTRLTVV.

The V and J genes are TRBV2 and TRBJ1-4, with unresolved D. CDR3 length: 13 amino acids. From germline, CDR1 is SNHLY and CDR2 FYNNEI. The V end was cut by 8 bases, the J end by 8 bases, with 15 bases between. The DNA of the CDR3 is TGTGCCAGCTTAAGAGGAATAGGCGAAAAACTGTTTTTT. It specifies CASLRGIGEKLFF.

V and J are TRBV4-2 and TRBJ1-1, with D tentatively TRBD1 (6 bases). CDR3 size: 14 residues. V lost 5 bases and J 1 base, leaving 11 bases between the germline ends. Germline CDR1 LGHNA, CDR2 YNFKEQ. DNA for the CDR3: TGTGCCAGCAGCGCCGGGACACCGAACACTGAAGCTTTCTTT. This codes for CASSAGTPNTEAFF.